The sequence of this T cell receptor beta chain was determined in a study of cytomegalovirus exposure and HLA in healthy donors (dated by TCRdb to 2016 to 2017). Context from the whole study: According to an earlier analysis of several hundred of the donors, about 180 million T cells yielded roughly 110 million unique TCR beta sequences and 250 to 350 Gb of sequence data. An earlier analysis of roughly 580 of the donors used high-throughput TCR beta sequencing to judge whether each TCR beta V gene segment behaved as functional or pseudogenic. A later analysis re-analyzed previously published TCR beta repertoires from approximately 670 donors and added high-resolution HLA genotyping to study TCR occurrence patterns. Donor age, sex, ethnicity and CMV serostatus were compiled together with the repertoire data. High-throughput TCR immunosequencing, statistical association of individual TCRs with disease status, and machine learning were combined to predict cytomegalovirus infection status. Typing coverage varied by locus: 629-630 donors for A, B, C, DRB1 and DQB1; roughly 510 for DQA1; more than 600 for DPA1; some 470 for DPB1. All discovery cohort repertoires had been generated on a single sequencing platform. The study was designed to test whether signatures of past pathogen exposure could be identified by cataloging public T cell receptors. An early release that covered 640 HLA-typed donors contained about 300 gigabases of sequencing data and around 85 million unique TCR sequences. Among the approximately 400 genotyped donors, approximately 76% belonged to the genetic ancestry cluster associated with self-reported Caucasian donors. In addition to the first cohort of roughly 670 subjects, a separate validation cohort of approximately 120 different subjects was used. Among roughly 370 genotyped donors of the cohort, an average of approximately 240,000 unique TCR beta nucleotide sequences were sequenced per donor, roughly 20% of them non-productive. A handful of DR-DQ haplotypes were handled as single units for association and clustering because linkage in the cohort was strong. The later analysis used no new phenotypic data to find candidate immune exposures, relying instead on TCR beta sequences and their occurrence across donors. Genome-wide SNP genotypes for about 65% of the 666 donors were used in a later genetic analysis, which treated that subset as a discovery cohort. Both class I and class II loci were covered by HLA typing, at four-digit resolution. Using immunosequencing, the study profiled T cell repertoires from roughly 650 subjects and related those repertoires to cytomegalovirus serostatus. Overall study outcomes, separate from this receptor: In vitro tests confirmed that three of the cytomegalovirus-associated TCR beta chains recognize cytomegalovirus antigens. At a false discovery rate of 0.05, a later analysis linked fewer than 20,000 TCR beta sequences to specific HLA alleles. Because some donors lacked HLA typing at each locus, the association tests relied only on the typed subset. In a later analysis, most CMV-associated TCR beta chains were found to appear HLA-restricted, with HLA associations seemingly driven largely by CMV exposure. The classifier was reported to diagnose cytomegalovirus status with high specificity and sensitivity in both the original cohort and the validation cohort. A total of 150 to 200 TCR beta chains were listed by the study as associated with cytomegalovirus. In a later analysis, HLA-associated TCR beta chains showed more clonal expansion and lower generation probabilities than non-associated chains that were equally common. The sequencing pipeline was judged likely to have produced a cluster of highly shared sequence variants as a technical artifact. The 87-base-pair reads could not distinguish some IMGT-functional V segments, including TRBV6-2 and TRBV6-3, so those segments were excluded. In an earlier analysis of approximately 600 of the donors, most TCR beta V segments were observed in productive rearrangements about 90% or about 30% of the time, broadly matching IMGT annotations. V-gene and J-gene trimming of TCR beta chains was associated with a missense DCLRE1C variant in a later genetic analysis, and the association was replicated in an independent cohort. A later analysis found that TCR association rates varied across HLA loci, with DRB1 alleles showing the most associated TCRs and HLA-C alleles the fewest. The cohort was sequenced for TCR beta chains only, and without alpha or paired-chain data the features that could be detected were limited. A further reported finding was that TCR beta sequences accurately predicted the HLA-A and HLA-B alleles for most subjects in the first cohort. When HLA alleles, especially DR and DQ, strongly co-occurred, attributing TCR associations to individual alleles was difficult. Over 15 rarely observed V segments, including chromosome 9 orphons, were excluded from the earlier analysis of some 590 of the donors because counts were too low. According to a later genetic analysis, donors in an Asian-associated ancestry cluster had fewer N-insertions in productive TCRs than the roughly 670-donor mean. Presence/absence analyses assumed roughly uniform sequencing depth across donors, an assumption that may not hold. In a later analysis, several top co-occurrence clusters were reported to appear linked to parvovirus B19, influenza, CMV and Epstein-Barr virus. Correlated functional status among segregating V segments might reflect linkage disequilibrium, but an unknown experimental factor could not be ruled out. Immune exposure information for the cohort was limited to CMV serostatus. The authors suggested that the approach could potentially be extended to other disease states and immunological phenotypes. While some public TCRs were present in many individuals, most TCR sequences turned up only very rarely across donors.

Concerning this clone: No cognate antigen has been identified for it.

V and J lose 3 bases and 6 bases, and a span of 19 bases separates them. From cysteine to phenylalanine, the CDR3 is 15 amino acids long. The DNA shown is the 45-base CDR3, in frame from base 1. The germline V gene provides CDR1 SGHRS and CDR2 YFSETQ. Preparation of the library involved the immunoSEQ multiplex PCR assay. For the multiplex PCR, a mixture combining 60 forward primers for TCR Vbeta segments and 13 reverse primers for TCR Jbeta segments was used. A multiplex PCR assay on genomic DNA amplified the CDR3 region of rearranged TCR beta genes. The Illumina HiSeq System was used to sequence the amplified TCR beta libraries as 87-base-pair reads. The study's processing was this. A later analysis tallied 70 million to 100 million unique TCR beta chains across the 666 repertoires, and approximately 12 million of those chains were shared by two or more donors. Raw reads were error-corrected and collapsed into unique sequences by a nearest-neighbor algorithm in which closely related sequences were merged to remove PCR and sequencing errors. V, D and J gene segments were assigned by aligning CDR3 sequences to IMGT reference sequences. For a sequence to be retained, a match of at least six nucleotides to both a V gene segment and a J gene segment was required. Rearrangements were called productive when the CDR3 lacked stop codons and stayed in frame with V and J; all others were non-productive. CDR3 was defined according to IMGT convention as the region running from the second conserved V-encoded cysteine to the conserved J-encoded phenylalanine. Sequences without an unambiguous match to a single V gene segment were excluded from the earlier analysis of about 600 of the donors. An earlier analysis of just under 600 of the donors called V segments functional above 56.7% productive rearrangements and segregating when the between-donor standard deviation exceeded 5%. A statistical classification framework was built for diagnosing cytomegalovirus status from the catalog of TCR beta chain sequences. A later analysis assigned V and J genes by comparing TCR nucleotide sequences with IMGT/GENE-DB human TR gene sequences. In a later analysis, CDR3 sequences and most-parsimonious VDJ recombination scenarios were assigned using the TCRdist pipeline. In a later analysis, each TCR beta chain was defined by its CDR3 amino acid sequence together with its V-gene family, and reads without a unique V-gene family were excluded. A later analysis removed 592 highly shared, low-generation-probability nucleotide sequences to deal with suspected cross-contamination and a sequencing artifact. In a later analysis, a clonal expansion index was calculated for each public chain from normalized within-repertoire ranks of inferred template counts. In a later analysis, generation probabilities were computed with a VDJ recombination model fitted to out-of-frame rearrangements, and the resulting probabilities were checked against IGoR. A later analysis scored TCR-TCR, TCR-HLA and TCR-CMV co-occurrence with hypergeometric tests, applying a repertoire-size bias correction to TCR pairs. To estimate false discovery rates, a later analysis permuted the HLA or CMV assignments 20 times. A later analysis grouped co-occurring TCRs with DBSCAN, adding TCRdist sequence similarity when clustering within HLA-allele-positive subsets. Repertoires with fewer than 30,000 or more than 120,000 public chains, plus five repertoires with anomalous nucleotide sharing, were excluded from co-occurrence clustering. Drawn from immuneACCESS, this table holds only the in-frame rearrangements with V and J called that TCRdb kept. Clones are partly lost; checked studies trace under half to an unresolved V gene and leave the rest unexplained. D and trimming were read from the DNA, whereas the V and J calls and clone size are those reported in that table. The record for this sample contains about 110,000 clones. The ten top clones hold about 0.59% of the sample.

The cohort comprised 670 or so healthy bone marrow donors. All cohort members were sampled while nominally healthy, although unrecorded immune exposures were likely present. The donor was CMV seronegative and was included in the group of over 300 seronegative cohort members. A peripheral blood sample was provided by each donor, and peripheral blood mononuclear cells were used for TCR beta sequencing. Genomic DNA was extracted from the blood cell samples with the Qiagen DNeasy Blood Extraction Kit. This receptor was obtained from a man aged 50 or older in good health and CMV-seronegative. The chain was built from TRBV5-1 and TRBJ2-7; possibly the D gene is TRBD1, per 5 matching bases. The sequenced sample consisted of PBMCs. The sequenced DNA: TGCGCCAGCAGCTCGGCGGACATACCCACTCGCGAGCAGTACTTC. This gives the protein CASSSADIPTREQYF.